Shown below are 29 T cell receptor beta chains from a single sample sequenced in a study of blood T cell repertoires in COVID-19. TCRdb's copy holds only in-frame clones and misses some; the assay was immunoSEQ multiplex PCR. The sample lists some 200,000 clones, around 76% occurring once. The sequenced sample was peripheral blood. The source is a woman between 45 and 65 years old with active or convalescent COVID-19.

The chain employs TRBV7-9 and TRBJ2-1, with TRBD2 identical over 11 bases. The germline CDR1 and CDR2 sequences are SEHNR and FQNEAQ (reference sequence). V shed 8 bases and J 8 bases; nucleotides not matched to a gene: 14. This CDR3 region has 16 residues. The DNA of the CDR3 is TGTGCCAGCGCGCGGTTTAGCGGGGGGGCCCTCGATGAGCAGTTCTTC. Protein product: CASARFSGGALDEQFF.

The chain joins TRBV12-5 to TRBJ2-3; D remains unclear. This CDR3 comprises 15 residues. CDR1 is LGHNT and CDR2 is FRNRAP in the germline V gene. V was shortened by 0 bases and J by 5 bases, with 12 bases between the two germline ends. This CDR3 reads CASGLVGLGRDTQYF. DNA of the CDR3: TGTGCTAGTGGTTTGGTCGGTCTGGGCAGAGATACGCAGTATTTT.

The rearrangement uses TRBV20-1 and TRBJ2-2, with 10 bases identical to TRBD1. The CDR3 is 14 residues long. In germline, CDR1 is DFQATT, CDR2 SNEGSKA (reference sequence). The V gene end was trimmed by 3 bases and the J gene end by 3 bases; junction bases not matched to a gene: 1. This CDR3 reads CSASGQGDTGELFF. The DNA of the CDR3 is TGCAGTGCTAGTGGACAGGGGGACACCGGGGAGCTGTTTTTT.

This clone appeared once. CDR3: CASRDHHTGVSSYNEQFF. CDR3 coding DNA: TGTGCCAGCAGAGATCATCATACAGGGGTAAGCTCCTACAATGAGCAGTTCTTC. The chain joins TRBV2 to TRBJ2-1; the match to TRBD1 covers 7 bases. The CDR3 contains 18 residues. The V segment lost 6 bases and the J segment 0 bases; nucleotides outside the gene matches: 14. Looked up from germline, CDR1 is SNHLY and CDR2 is FYNNEI.

The chain has TRBV7-8 and TRBJ2-7; 7 bases are a match to TRBD2. The CDR3 runs 14 residues. J lost 7 bases, V lost 5 bases, and 11 bases had no gene match. CDR1 SGHVS and CDR2 FQNEAQ come from the germline V gene. CDR3 nucleotides: TGTGCCAGCAGCCGTACGACTAGCTCGAGAGAGCAGTACTTC. Translating it yields CASSRTTSSREQYF.

The chain is built from TRBV19 and TRBJ1-4; D gene ambiguous. The CDR3 contains 15 residues. The germline V gene has CDR1 LNHDA and CDR2 SQIVND (reference sequence). The ends were cut back, 5 bases at V and 3 bases at J, with 13 bases in the middle. The CDR3 is CASSPTGGPNEKLFF. CDR3 bases: TGTGCCAGTAGTCCGACGGGCGGGCCTAATGAAAAACTGTTTTTT.

The gene calls are TRBV6-2 or TRBV6-3 and TRBJ2-7, with TRBD2 matching 9 bases. The CDR3 loop spans 16 amino acids. CDR1 and CDR2 from the germline V gene are MNHEY and SVGEGT. Trimming at V came to 6 bases and at J to 5 bases, leaving 14 bases not matched to a gene. The CDR3 DNA sequence: TGTGCCAGCAGCAGCGGGAGGACTATCTTAGATAACGAGCAGTACTTC. It codes for CASSSGRTILDNEQYF.

The gene calls are TRBV19 and TRBJ1-2; possible D gene TRBD1, 5 bases. This CDR3 contains 13 residues. Trimming took 3 bases from V and 7 from J, leaving 12 bases between them. Germline V lookup: CDR1 LNHDA, CDR2 SQIVND (reference sequence). DNA of the CDR3: TGTGCCAGTAGTATCCCACAGGCCGGTGGCTACACCTTC. This encodes CASSIPQAGGYTF.

In its sample, this clone was seen once. The J gene is TRBJ1-2, the V gene TRBV6-1; 8 bases are shared with TRBD1. The J segment lost 2 bases and the V segment lost 7 bases, leaving 6 bases of the junction unmatched. Per germline, CDR1 MNHNS and CDR2 SASEGT. This CDR3 region has 14 residues. CDR3 loop: CASTVGQGNYGYTF. In nucleotides, the CDR3 is TGTGCCAGCACCGTCGGACAGGGCAACTATGGCTACACCTTC.

This clone appeared a single time. The V and J genes are TRBV5-6 and TRBJ2-5; 9 nucleotides match TRBD1. J lost 6 bases, V lost 4 bases, and 4 bases had no gene match. CDR3 length equals 13 residues. Per the germline V gene, CDR1 is SGHDT and CDR2 is YYEEEE. This CDR3 is CASSQGQGKTQYF. CDR3 DNA: TGTGCCAGCAGCCAAGGACAGGGGAAGACCCAGTACTTC. Together with reference TRBV5-6 and TRBJ2-5, the CDR3 gives the full variable domain: DAGVTQSPTHLIKTRGQQVTLRCSPKSGHDTVSWYQQALGQGPQFIFQYYEEEERQRGNFPDRFSGHQFPNYSSELNVNALLLGDSALYLCASSQGQGKTQYFGPGTRLLVL.

CDR3: CASSSNRVSNQPQHF. The DNA for the CDR3 is TGTGCCAGCAGCTCGAACAGGGTTAGCAATCAGCCCCAGCATTTT. This sequence joins TRBV27 and TRBJ1-5, with TRBD1 as a possible D gene (6 bases). The CDR3 length is 15 residues. Germline loops: CDR1 MNHEY, CDR2 SMNVEV (reference sequence). Trimming stripped 6 bases from V and 0 bases from J, with 12 bases between.

V is TRBV9 and J is TRBJ1-6; D remains unclear. CDR3 length: 16 amino acids. Germline CDR1 SGDLS, CDR2 YYNGEE. Trimming cost V 0 bases and J 0 bases, with 7 bases left between them. In nucleotides, the CDR3 is TGTGCCAGCAGCGTAGATCCCTACTCCTATAATTCACCCCTCCACTTT. Protein sequence: CASSVDPYSYNSPLHF.

This chain links TRBV5-1 with TRBJ1-1; D is possibly TRBD1 (5 bases). The germline V gene encodes CDR1 SGHRS and CDR2 YFSETQ. This CDR3 is built from 14 residues. With 2 bases removed from V and 0 bases from J, the gap between germline ends came to 8 bases. As DNA, the CDR3 is TGCGCCAGCAGCTTTACAGGACTGAACACTGAAGCTTTCTTT. Translated: CASSFTGLNTEAFF.

This rearrangement joins TRBV6-2 or TRBV6-3 to TRBJ1-5; the match to TRBD1 covers 8 bases. The V gene's germline CDR1 is MNHEY and CDR2 SVGEGT. The ends lost 5 bases at V and 3 bases at J; junction bases unmatched: 15. The CDR3 contains 18 residues. CDR3 DNA sequence: TGTGCCAGCAGTCAAGGACAGGGAGTGGCACCCCCCAATCAGCCCCAGCATTTT. Protein sequence: CASSQGQGVAPPNQPQHF.

This clone has more than one count but fewer than ten. The rearrangement uses TRBV6-1 and TRBJ1-2; 12 bases map to TRBD1. V lost 4 bases, J lost 5 bases, and 17 bases stayed unmatched. The CDR3 has 19 residues. Germline CDR1 MNHNS, CDR2 SASEGT. CDR3 amino acids: CASSAPLPGQGARGYGYTF. Here the CDR3 DNA reads TGTGCCAGCAGTGCCCCTCTTCCGGGACAGGGGGCAAGAGGGTATGGCTACACCTTC.

The J gene is TRBJ2-6, the V gene TRBV5-5, with 8 bases that match TRBD1. V shed 4 bases and J 2 bases; nucleotides not matched to a gene: 8. This CDR3 is built from 17 residues. Germline CDR1 is SGHKS and CDR2 is YYEKEE (reference sequence). For the CDR3, the DNA is TGTGCCAGCAGCCCGACAGGGGTTGACACTGGGGCCAACGTCCTGACTTTC. Encoded protein: CASSPTGVDTGANVLTF.

The chain is built from TRBV19 and TRBJ1-2; D perhaps matches TRBD1 (6 bases). CDR3 length: 15 residues. Between the trimmed V and J ends, which lost 5 bases and 3 bases, there was a span of 16 bases. From germline, CDR1 is LNHDA and CDR2 SQIVND (reference sequence). CDR3 DNA sequence: TGTGCCAGTAGTTTCCTTGAACAGGGCTACTATGGCTACACCTTC. Residues: CASSFLEQGYYGYTF.

V gene TRBV4-2 combines with J gene TRBJ1-2, with 8 nucleotides matching TRBD1. The CDR3 spans 14 residues. Losses at the gene ends were 4 bases for V and 4 bases for J; bases not matched to a gene: 5. The V gene's germline CDR1 is LGHNA and CDR2 YNFKEQ. The CDR3 region is CASSRTGSRYGYTF. DNA of the CDR3: TGTGCCAGCAGCCGGACAGGGTCGCGCTATGGCTACACCTTC.

The chain uses TRBV28 and TRBJ1-1; no clear D gene. V dropped 9 bases and J dropped 7 bases, with 15 bases sitting between them. The CDR3 totals 12 residues. Germline V gene lookup returns CDR1 MDHEN and CDR2 SYDVKM. The chain's CDR3 is CASRTALGEAFF. For the CDR3, the DNA is TGTGCCAGTCGAACAGCTCTCGGTGAAGCTTTCTTT. The complete variable domain, with remaining parts taken from reference TRBV28 and TRBJ1-1, reads DVKVTQSSRYLVKRTGEKVFLECVQDMDHENMFWYRQDPGLGLRLIYFSYDVKMKEKGDIPEGYSVSREKKERFSLILESASTNQTSMYLCASRTALGEAFFGQGTRLTVV.

The rearrangement uses TRBV4-3 and TRBJ1-1; tentatively, D is TRBD1 (6 bases). Germline lookup yields CDR1 LGHNA and CDR2 YSLEER. CDR3 length: 15 residues. The V and J ends lost 3 bases and 1 base respectively, with 12 bases between them. The CDR3 sequence is CASSQDLQGNTEAFF. The CDR3 nucleotides read TGCGCCAGCAGCCAGGACTTACAGGGGAACACTGAAGCTTTCTTT.

This clone occurred once. The gene calls are TRBV28 and TRBJ2-2; 8 bases map to TRBD1. This CDR3 is 14 amino acids long. Germline V gene sequence: CDR1 MDHEN, CDR2 SYDVKM. J gave up 0 bases and V 10 bases, and 4 bases lay outside the gene matches. The CDR3 nucleotides are TGTGCCACAAGGACAGGGACGAACACCGGGGAGCTGTTTTTT. The encoded protein is CATRTGTNTGELFF.

V usage is TRBV5-1 and J usage is TRBJ2-3; D may be TRBD1 (6 bases). The CDR3 spans 16 residues. Deletions cut 4 bases from V and 5 bases from J, with 20 bases between. The germline gives CDR1 SGHRS, CDR2 YFSETQ. DNA of the CDR3: TGCGCCAGCAGCGGGGGCTCGGGCGGGCCTAAAGATACGCAGTATTTT. Translating gives CASSGGSGGPKDTQYF.

J is TRBJ1-5 and V is TRBV19; the D gene is possibly TRBD1 (6 bases). Germline loops: CDR1 LNHDA, CDR2 SQIVND (reference sequence). CDR3 length: 14 amino acids. The V end lost 8 bases, the J end lost 2 bases, and 13 bases lay between the germline ends. CDR3 bases: TGTGCCAGTGGACAGCTACGAGGCAATCAGCCCCAGCATTTT. Its translation is CASGQLRGNQPQHF.

CDR3 DNA: TGTGCCAGCAGCTTGTGGGAGTCCTACAATGAGCAGTTCTTC. Translation: CASSLWESYNEQFF. The rearrangement uses TRBV7-9 and TRBJ2-1; TRBD2 is a possible D gene (5 bases). This CDR3 is 14 amino acids long. The V end was cut by 3 bases, the J end by 1 base, with 7 bases between. The V gene's germline CDR1 is SEHNR and CDR2 FQNEAQ (reference sequence).

The chain has TRBV5-1 and TRBJ1-1; 9 nucleotides agree with TRBD1. Germline lookup yields CDR1 SGHRS and CDR2 YFSETQ. With 3 bases clipped from V and 5 bases from J, the junction kept 2 bases outside the gene matches. CDR3 length equals 13 residues. CDR3 nucleotide sequence: TGCGCCAGCAGCTACAGGGGGCAGACTGAAGCTTTCTTT. Protein sequence: CASSYRGQTEAFF.

The chain carries TRBV9 and TRBJ1-2; weak D call: TRBD1 (5 bases). CDR1 SGDLS and CDR2 YYNGEE come from the germline V gene. The length of the CDR3 is 17 residues. Trimming removed 0 bases from V and 7 bases from J, with 22 bases in between. The CDR3 spells CASSVGSAGDVSSGYTF. The CDR3 coding sequence is TGTGCCAGCAGCGTAGGGTCCGCGGGGGACGTTAGCTCTGGCTACACCTTC.

The chain carries TRBV4-3 and TRBJ2-1; 9 nucleotides agree with TRBD2. The trim removed 1 base at V and 2 bases at J, leaving 9 bases unmatched. CDR1 is LGHNA and CDR2 is YSLEER in the germline V gene. The CDR3 spans 18 residues. DNA for the CDR3: TGCGCCAGCAGCCAAGGGGCCGCGGGGGGGCCCACCTACAATGAGCAGTTCTTC. This encodes CASSQGAAGGPTYNEQFF.

The V and J genes are TRBV28 and TRBJ1-2; 7 positions match TRBD1. The V segment lost 5 bases and the J segment 8 bases; nucleotides outside the gene matches: 11. The CDR3 has 14 amino acids. Germline V lookup: CDR1 MDHEN, CDR2 SYDVKM. CDR3 amino acids: CASSTQGGRGGYTF. The CDR3 nucleotides are TGTGCCAGCAGTACTCAAGGGGGCAGGGGCGGCTACACCTTC.

This clone has just one count. The chain combines TRBV6-5 with TRBJ1-2; 11 nucleotides line up with TRBD1. Germline-derived CDR1 and CDR2 are MNHEY and SVGAGI. The CDR3 is made up of 14 amino acids. V lost 5 bases to trimming and J lost 8 bases; unmatched junction nucleotides: 7. CDR3 bases: TGTGCCAGCAGTCCGGGACAGGGGGAATGGGGCTACACCTTC. Translated: CASSPGQGEWGYTF.